This T cell receptor beta chain was recorded in a study of CD8 T cells in ankylosing spondylitis. This clonotype has only a few counts. Antigen unknown. General study results and limits: Seemingly distinctive of ankylosing spondylitis blood was a TCR beta motif formed by eight highly homologous variants.

MiXCR, applied by TCRdb to the 5' RACE reads, yields one record per CDR3 protein. This table has under 250,000 distinct CDR3 sequences, under 35% appearing once. Germline V gives CDR1 SGHTA, CDR2 FQGTGA. V was cut by 4 bases and J by 4 bases, with 15 bases left in between. The CDR3 is 15 amino acids. Sequences were obtained from blood, either unsorted or a sorted T cell fraction (not recorded which). The clonotype originates from a male donor with ankylosing spondylitis or in good health (not recorded which). V gene TRBV7-3 combines with J gene TRBJ2-3; perhaps TRBD2 as D (6 bases). This chain's CDR3 is CASSSPGSGSDTQYF. The CDR3, as DNA: TGTGCCAGCAGCTCCCCAGGTAGCGGCTCAGATACGCAGTATTTT. The complete variable domain, with remaining parts taken from reference TRBV7-3 and TRBJ2-3, reads GAGVSQTPSNKVTEKGKYVELRCDPISGHTALYWYRQSLGQGPEFLIYFQGTGAADDSGLPNDRFFAVRPEGSVSTLKIQRTERGDSAVYLCASSSPGSGSDTQYFGPGTRLTVL.